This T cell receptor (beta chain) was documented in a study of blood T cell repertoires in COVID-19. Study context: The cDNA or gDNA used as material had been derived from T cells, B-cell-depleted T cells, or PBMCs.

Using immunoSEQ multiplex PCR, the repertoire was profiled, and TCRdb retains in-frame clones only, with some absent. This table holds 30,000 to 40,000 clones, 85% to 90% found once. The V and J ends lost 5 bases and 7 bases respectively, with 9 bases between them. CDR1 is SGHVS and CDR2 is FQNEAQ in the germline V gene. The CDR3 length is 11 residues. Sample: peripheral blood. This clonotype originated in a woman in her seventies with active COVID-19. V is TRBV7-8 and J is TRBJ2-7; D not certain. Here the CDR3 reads CASSPGGEQYF. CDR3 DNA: TGTGCCAGCAGCCCAGGTGGGGAGCAGTACTTC. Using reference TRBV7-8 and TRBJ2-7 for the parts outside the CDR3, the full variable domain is GAGVSQSPRYKVAKRGQDVALRCDPISGHVSLFWYQQALGQGPEFLTYFQNEAQLDKSGLPSDRFFAERPEGSVSTLKIQRTQQEDSAVYLCASSPGGEQYFGPGTRLTVT.